The 7 T cell receptor beta chains presented below share a single source sample, sequenced in a study of blood T cells in healthy people across ages. PCR was performed a second time for roughly 7 to 12 cycles using a sample-barcoded 5' primer and a J-beta primer mix. TCRdb passed the 5' RACE reads through MiXCR, listing each CDR3 protein once. The top ten clones hold 13% of a sample with about 900,000 distinct CDR3 sequences, around 49% of them seen once. The sample comprised blood. All receptors come from a man aged 25-40 years in good health.

This clonotype showed up just a few times. The chain carries TRBV7-2 and TRBJ2-7; TRBD1 might be the D (6 bases). CDR3 length: 15 amino acids. Germline CDR1 SGHTA, CDR2 FQGNSA. V was pared by 1 base and J by 1 base, with 11 bases between. CDR3 loop: CASSLGQALSYEQYF. CDR3 nucleotide sequence: TGTGCCAGCAGCTTAGGACAGGCCCTATCCTACGAGCAGTACTTC.

V and J are TRBV7-9 and TRBJ2-1; weak D call: TRBD1 (5 bases). CDR3 length equals 15 residues. Germline loops: CDR1 SEHNR, CDR2 FQNEAQ (reference sequence). V lost 5 bases, J lost 7 bases, and 18 bases lay in between. For the CDR3, the DNA is TGTGCCAGCAGCCAGCAGGGTATAATATTAAATGAGCAGTTCTTC. Translating gives CASSQQGIILNEQFF.

Here the CDR3 DNA reads TGCAGCGTAGACCGGGGAGCTGAAGCTTTCTTT. Its translation is CSVDRGAEAFF. V usage is TRBV29-1 and J usage is TRBJ1-1; D remains unclear. The CDR3 loop spans 11 amino acids. Germline V gene sequence: CDR1 SQVTM, CDR2 ANQGSEA. Between the trimmed V and J ends, which lost 6 bases and 6 bases, there was a span of 11 bases.

The rearrangement joins TRBV11-1 to TRBJ2-3; 9 nucleotides agree with TRBD2. Germline-derived CDR1 and CDR2 are SGHAT and FQDESV (reference sequence). The CDR3 is made up of 15 amino acids. V lost 5 bases to trimming and J lost 5 bases; unmatched junction nucleotides: 8. The CDR3 loop reads CASSDPGLALDTQYF. CDR3 DNA: TGTGCCAGCAGCGATCCGGGACTAGCTCTAGATACGCAGTATTTT. Drawing the rest from reference TRBV11-1 and TRBJ2-3, the complete variable domain is EAEVAQSPRYKITEKSQAVAFWCDPISGHATLYWYRQILGQGPELLVQFQDESVVDDSQLPKDRFSAERLKGVDSTLKIQPAELGDSAMYLCASSDPGLALDTQYFGPGTRLTVL.

This clonotype was detected once. The V gene is TRBV28, the J gene TRBJ2-1, with D possibly matching TRBD2 (5 bases). The CDR3 sequence is 13 residues long. Per germline, CDR1 MDHEN and CDR2 SYDVKM. V was pared by 7 bases and J by 1 base, with 8 bases between. DNA for the CDR3: TGTGCCAGCACAACTAGTTCCTACAATGAGCAGTTCTTC. Translation gives CASTTSSYNEQFF. Looking up the rest from reference TRBV28 and TRBJ2-1 gives the full variable domain: DVKVTQSSRYLVKRTGEKVFLECVQDMDHENMFWYRQDPGLGLRLIYFSYDVKMKEKGDIPEGYSVSREKKERFSLILESASTNQTSMYLCASTTSSYNEQFFGPGTRLTVL.

The J gene is TRBJ1-6, the V gene TRBV6-6; the match to TRBD1 covers 9 bases. J was trimmed by 7 bases and V by 6 bases; bases with no gene match: 13. The CDR3 covers 17 residues. CDR1 is MNHNY and CDR2 is SVGAGI in the germline V gene (reference sequence). The CDR3 region is CASSKLEPGQGNSPLHF. The CDR3 nucleotides read TGTGCCAGCAGCAAGCTTGAGCCGGGACAGGGAAATTCACCCCTCCACTTT.

The rearrangement uses TRBV7-2 and TRBJ2-7; either TRBD1 or TRBD2 may fit D (5 bases each). CDR3 length: 13 residues. The V gene lost 10 bases and the J gene lost 6 bases, with 19 bases spanning the gap. CDR1 and CDR2 from the germline V gene are SGHTA and FQGNSA. CDR3 in DNA: TGTGCCACCGAGTCCCAAAATGGGGGCGAGCAGTACTTC. It encodes CATESQNGGEQYF.